This TCR beta chain was sequenced during a study of blood T cell repertoires in COVID-19. Study overall: Sources were T cells, B-cell-depleted T cells, or PBMCs; the material itself was cDNA or gDNA.

The table came from immunoSEQ multiplex PCR; TCRdb's copy has only in-frame clones and leaves some out. Of about 240,000 clones in the sample, about nine tenths were seen once. The material sequenced was peripheral blood. The sequence was obtained from a man aged 60 to 69 with acute or convalescent COVID-19.

CDR3 sequence reads: CASSVPGSSYEQYF. In nucleotides, the CDR3 is TGTGCCAGCAGTGTGCCGGGAAGCTCCTACGAGCAGTACTTC. The rearrangement joins TRBV2 to TRBJ2-7, with D possibly being TRBD2 (5 bases). The germline V and J ends were trimmed by 4 bases and 0 bases, with 10 bases remaining between them. The length of the CDR3 is 14 residues. Germline CDR1 and CDR2: SNHLY and FYNNEI.